The text below deals with one T cell receptor beta chain. Its target is unknown. Amplification used 60 Vbeta primers and 13 Jbeta primers. The data were produced by immunoSEQ multiplex PCR, yet TCRdb's version contains in-frame clones alone and is incomplete. The data hold about 140,000 clones, with around 80% observed a single time. The data belong to a study of cytomegalovirus exposure and HLA in healthy donors. Unmatched junction bases numbered 12, after V lost 4 bases and J lost 2 bases. The germline gives CDR1 SGDLS, CDR2 YYNGEE. The CDR3 sequence is 18 residues long. Regarding the study as a whole: Among the sequence variants, a highly shared cluster was likely an artifact of sequencing.

This receptor was taken from a man aged 35-49 years in good health and CMV-seropositive. The V and J genes are TRBV9 and TRBJ2-7; 13 nucleotides match TRBD2. Material: PBMCs. Here the CDR3 DNA reads TGTGCCAGCAGCCCACCAGGGACTAGCGGGACGTTCGCCTACGAGCAGTACTTC. Its translation is CASSPPGTSGTFAYEQYF.